Described below is a single T cell receptor (beta chain) sequence and its context. It has no known antigen specificity. No clone much larger than this one lies a single base away; base qualities are absent. These data are taken from a study of shared clonotypes between healthy human individuals (dated by TCRdb to about 2020). Describing the broader study: The cohort comprised a couple of women and three men aged 18 to 49 years. Between about 0.94 and 8.9 billion PBMCs per donor were obtained by leukapheresis. Per donor, three plates each were used for CD4 naive and CD4 memory, two for CD8 naive, and one for CD8 memory. To estimate repertoire size and how much clonotypes are shared between individuals, the study performed deep sequencing of blood TCR repertoires from about 5 healthy adults. Different laboratories and diverse techniques were used to prepare libraries and sequence TCR repertoires, to increase sequencing depth and limit assay-specific biases. Study-wide conclusions, independent of this receptor: The small number of donors limited the genetic and exposure-history diversity represented. Naive subsets generally had larger estimated clonotype richness than memory subsets. Based on pairwise subsampling, the degree of clonotype sharing among donors was expected to be affected by sequencing depth. Compared with non-shared clonotypes, clonotypes shared by all four sorted-subset donors had higher generation probabilities. When a handful of donors were compared, the shared fraction of clonotypes was about 5% for naive CD4, roughly 3.3% for naive CD8, more than 2% for memory CD4, and 0.35% to 0.5% for memory CD8. Sampling was limited to blood, and TCR repertoires in tissue likely differ from TCR repertoires in blood. Incomplete sequencing was indicated by rarefaction of sorted-subset datasets, despite the large sequencing depth.

Reading the germline V gene gives CDR1 MRHNA and CDR2 SNTAGT. Trimming costs V 5 bases and J 2 bases, and their ends lie 13 bases apart. The CDR3 spans 14 residues, from the cysteine through the phenylalanine. The entry retains the CDR3 DNA only, 42 bases that are in frame from base 1. Healthy HIV-negative adults with no recently reported acute infections or vaccinations were included as donors. Only Caucasian adults living in Nashville, Tennessee, USA were represented among the donors. CD4+ T cells were enriched through magnetic negative selection, after which naive cells were positively selected on CD45RA and the remaining negative fraction served as the memory subset. After blood collection by leukapheresis, PBMCs were isolated using Ficoll-Histopaque density gradient centrifugation and then cryopreserved in the vapor phase of liquid nitrogen. Analytical flow cytometry was used to check the purity and quantity of each magnetically sorted T cell population. Genomic DNA was isolated from every sorted fraction and measured by UV absorbance on a Nanodrop 2000c.

TCR CDR3 regions were amplified from genomic DNA by multiplex PCR using the deep immunoSEQ assay. Genomic DNA extracted from each cell subset was distributed evenly over all wells of several immunoSEQ 96-well plates, and each plate served as one replicate. For sorted subsets, about 200 ng genomic DNA, equal to approximately 30,000 T cell genomes, was loaded into each replicate PCR. The purified libraries were quantified using a Qubit 3.0 fluorometer, sized with a Bioanalyzer 2100, and then quantified again using the KAPA Library Quantification kit. Each immunoSEQ 96-well plate was sequenced on its own single-read 150-cycle Illumina NextSeq 550 flow cell. From the authors' description of their analysis: Because only junctional sequences without quality scores were contained in the immunoSEQ output, filtering matching that applied to full-length reads could not be performed. Sequences were annotated with PyIR, a Python wrapper for IgBLAST v1.9, using IMGT germline references to assign V/J genes and CDR3. Any read was removed if the V/J assignment was weak (E-value above 1e-6), the CDR3 was missing, or the read contained stop codons, out-of-frame junctions, or ambiguous translated residues. V3J clonotypes were defined by identical inferred V gene, J gene, and CDR3 amino acid sequence. To compute the percentage overlap between repertoires, the number of shared unique clonotypes was divided by the size of the smaller repertoire. RTK rarefaction, the Chao1 estimator, and Recon v2.1 estimates of unobserved clonotypes were used to assess repertoire richness. For all TCRbeta clonotypes obtained by the gDNA method from a handful of donors, generation probabilities were computed with OLGA. In TCRdb, the immuneACCESS table is reduced to in-frame sequences with V and J assigned. These tables do not hold every clone; where another copy was compared, an unresolved V gene accounts for under half, and the others remain unexplained. V, J and clone size were drawn from that table, and D and trimming were deduced from the DNA. This sample holds about 2.4 million clones; 80% to 95% were observed only once. Together, the top ten hold around 0.4% of the sample.

Specimen: naive CD4+ T cells from PBMCs. The cell subset or site label, as the study defines it: CD45RA+ positively selected. This receptor was taken from a man aged 18 to 29 in good health. Some clones in this sample may be carry-over from other donors' samples. The V gene is TRBV6-4 and the J gene is TRBJ2-7; a tentative D match to TRBD1 spans 5 bases. The DNA reads TGTGCCAGCAGTACCAATTGGGGCCCCTACGAGCAGTACTTC. This codes for CASSTNWGPYEQYF.